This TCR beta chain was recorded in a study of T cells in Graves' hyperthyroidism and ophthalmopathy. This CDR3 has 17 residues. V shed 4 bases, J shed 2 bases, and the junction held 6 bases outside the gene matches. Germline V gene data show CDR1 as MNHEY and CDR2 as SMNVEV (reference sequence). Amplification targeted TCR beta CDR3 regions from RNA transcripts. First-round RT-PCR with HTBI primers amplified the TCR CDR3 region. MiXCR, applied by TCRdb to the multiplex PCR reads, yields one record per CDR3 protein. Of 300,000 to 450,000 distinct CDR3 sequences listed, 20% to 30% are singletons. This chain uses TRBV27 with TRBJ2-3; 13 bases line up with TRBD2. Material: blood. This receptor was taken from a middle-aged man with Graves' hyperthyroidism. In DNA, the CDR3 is TGTGCCAGCAGTTCCAGACTAGCGGGAGGCGCCACAGATACGCAGTATTTT. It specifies CASSSRLAGGATDTQYF.